This T cell receptor (beta chain) appears in the sequencing data of a study of shared clonotypes between healthy human individuals. As for the study in general: Each donor had three CD4 naive, three CD4 memory, two CD8 naive and one CD8 memory plate. Points from the study as a whole: Incomplete sequencing of sorted subsets was indicated by rarefaction despite large depth. Relative to memory subsets, naive subsets generally showed larger estimated richness.

Using immunoSEQ multiplex PCR, the repertoire was profiled, and TCRdb retains in-frame clones only, with some absent. The sample has hundreds of thousands of clones, around 95% seen once. Trimming at V came to 3 bases and at J to 2 bases, leaving 4 bases not matched to a gene. The CDR3 has 16 residues. Germline values: CDR1 SGHVS, CDR2 FQNEAQ. With respect to this clone: Its target is unknown.

Selected positively for CCR7 and CD45RO-negative, naive CD8 cells excluded terminally differentiated effector memory CD45RA+ cells. What was sequenced was naive CD8+ T cells sorted from blood. This TCR derives from a woman in her twenties or thirties in good health. J is TRBJ2-3 and V is TRBV7-8, with 11 bases aligning to TRBD2. CDR3 protein: CASSFGLAGTTDTQYF. DNA of the CDR3: TGTGCCAGCAGCTTCGGACTAGCGGGCACCACAGATACGCAGTATTTT. Full variable domain (outside the CDR3, taken from reference TRBV7-8 and TRBJ2-3): GAGVSQSPRYKVAKRGQDVALRCDPISGHVSLFWYQQALGQGPEFLTYFQNEAQLDKSGLPSDRFFAERPEGSVSTLKIQRTQQEDSAVYLCASSFGLAGTTDTQYFGPGTRLTVL.